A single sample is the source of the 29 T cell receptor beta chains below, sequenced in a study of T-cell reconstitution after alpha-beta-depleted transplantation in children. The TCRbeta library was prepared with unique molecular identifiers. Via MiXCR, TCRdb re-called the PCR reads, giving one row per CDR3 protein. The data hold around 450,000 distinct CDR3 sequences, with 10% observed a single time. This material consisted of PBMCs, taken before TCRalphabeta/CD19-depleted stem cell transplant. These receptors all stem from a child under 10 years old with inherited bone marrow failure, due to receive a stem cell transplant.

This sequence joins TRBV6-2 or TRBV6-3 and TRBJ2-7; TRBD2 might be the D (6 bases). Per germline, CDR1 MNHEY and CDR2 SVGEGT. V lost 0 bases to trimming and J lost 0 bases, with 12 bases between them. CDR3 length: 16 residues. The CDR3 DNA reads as TGTGCCAGCAGTTACTCGATGGAGGGGTTCTCCTACGAGCAGTACTTC. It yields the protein CASSYSMEGFSYEQYF.

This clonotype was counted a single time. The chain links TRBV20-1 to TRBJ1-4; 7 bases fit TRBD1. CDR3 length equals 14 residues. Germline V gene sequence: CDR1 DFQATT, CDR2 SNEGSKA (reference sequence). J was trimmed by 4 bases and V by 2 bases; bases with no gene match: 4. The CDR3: CSARPGQNNEKLFF. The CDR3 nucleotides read TGCAGTGCTAGACCGGGACAGAATAATGAAAAACTGTTTTTT.

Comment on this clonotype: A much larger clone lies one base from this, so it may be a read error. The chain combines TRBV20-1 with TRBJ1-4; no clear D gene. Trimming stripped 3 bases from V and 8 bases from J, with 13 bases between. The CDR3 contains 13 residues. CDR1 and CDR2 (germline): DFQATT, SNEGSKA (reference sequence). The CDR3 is CSASDLHGEKLFF. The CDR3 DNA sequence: TGCAGTGCTAGTGACCTACACGGGGAAAAACTGTTTTTT.

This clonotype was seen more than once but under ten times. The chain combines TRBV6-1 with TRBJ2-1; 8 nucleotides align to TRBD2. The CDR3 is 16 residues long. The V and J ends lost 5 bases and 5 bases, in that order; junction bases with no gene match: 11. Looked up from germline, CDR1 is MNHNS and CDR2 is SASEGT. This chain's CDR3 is CASSPFTSGSNNEQFF. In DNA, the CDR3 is TGTGCCAGCAGTCCTTTCACTAGCGGATCAAACAATGAGCAGTTCTTC.

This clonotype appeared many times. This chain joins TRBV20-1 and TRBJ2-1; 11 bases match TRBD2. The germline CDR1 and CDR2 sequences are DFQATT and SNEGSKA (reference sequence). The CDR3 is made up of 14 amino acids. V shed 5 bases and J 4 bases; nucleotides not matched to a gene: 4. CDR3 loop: CSAPGTSGYNEQFF. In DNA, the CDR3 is TGCAGTGCTCCTGGGACTAGCGGTTACAATGAGCAGTTCTTC.

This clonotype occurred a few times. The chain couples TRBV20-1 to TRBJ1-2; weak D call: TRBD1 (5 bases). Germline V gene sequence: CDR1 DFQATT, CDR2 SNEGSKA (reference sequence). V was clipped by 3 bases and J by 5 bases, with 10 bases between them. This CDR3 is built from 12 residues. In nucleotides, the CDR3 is TGCAGTGCTAGTAGAAGGACATATGGCTACACCTTC. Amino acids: CSASRRTYGYTF.

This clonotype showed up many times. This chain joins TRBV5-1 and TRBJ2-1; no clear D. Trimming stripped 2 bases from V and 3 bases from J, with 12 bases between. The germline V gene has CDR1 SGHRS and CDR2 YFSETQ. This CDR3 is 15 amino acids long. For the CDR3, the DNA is TGCGCCAGCAGCTTATCCGGGCCCCTCTACAATGAGCAGTTCTTC. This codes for CASSLSGPLYNEQFF.

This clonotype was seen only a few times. The CDR3 bases are TGTGCCAGCAGCCCCGAGAGGGTTAGCACTGAAGCTTTCTTT. This sequence encodes CASSPERVSTEAFF. V and J are TRBV7-9 and TRBJ1-1; D unclear. CDR1 is SEHNR and CDR2 is FQNEAQ in the germline V gene (reference sequence). The CDR3 runs 14 residues. Trimming took 5 bases from V and 4 from J, leaving 14 bases between them.

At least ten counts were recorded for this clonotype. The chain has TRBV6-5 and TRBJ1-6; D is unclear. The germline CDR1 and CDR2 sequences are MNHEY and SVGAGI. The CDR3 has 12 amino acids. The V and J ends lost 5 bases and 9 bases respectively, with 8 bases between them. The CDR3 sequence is CASSRTGSPLHF. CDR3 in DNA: TGTGCCAGCAGTCGTACGGGTTCACCCCTCCACTTT.

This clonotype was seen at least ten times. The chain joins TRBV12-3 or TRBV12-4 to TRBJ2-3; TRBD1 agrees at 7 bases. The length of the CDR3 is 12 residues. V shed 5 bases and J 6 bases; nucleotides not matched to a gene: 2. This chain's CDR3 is CASSLQGDTQYF. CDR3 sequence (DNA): TGTGCCAGCAGTCTACAGGGGGATACGCAGTATTTT.

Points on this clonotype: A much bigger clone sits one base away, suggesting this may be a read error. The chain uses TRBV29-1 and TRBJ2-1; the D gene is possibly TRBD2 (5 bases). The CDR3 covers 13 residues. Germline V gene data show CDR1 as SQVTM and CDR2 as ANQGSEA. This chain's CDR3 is CSGLADTYNDQFF. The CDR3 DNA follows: TGCAGCGGGCTAGCAGACACCTACAATGACCAGTTCTTC.

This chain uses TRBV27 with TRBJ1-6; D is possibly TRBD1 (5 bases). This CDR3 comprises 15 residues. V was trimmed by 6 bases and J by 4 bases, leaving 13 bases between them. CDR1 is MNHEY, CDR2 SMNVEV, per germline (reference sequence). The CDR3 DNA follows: TGTGCCAGCAGGGGGACGGGCGAATATAATTCACCCCTCCACTTT. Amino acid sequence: CASRGTGEYNSPLHF.

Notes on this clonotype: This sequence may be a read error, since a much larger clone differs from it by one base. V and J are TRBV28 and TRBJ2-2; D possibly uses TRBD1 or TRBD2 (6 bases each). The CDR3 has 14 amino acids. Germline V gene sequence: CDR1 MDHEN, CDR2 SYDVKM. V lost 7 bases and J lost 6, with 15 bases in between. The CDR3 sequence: CASKVPGASGELFF. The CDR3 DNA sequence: TGTGCCAGCAAGGTACCGGGGGCCTCCGGGGAGCTGTTTTTT. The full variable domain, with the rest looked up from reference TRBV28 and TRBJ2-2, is DVKVTQSSRYLVKRTGEKVFLECVQDMDHENMFWYRQDPGLGLRLIYFSYDVKMKEKGDIPEGYSVSREKKERFSLILESASTNQTSMYLCASKVPGASGELFFGEGSRLTVL.

DNA of the CDR3: TGCAGTGCTGGTAGTCGAGCCACTGAAGCTTTCTTT. Its protein product is CSAGSRATEAFF. The chain links TRBV20-1 to TRBJ1-1; D call uncertain. Germline loops: CDR1 DFQATT, CDR2 SNEGSKA (reference sequence). With 5 bases removed from V and 4 bases from J, the gap between germline ends came to 11 bases. The CDR3 extends over 12 amino acids.

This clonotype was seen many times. The CDR3 spells CASSQVLALGNEQFF. CDR3 sequence (DNA): TGCGCCAGCAGCCAAGTACTAGCCCTAGGGAATGAGCAGTTCTTC. The chain has TRBV4-3 and TRBJ2-1; maybe TRBD2 (6 bases). The ends were cut back, 1 base at V and 7 bases at J, with 14 bases in the middle. This CDR3 comprises 15 residues. Germline CDR1 LGHNA, CDR2 YSLEER.

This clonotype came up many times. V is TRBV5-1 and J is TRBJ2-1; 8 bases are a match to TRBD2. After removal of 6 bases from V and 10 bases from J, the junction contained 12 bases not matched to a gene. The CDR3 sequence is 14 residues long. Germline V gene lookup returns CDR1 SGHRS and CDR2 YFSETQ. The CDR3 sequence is CASTPGLGLWEQFF. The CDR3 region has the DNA TGCGCCAGCACTCCGGGACTAGGTCTATGGGAGCAGTTCTTC.

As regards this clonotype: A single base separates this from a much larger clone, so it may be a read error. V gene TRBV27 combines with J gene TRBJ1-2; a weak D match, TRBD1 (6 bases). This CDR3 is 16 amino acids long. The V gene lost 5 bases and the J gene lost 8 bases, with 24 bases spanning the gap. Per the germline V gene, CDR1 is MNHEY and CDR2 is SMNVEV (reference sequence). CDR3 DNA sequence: TGTGCCAGCAGTCGCCGGACGCGGAGGGGGGCCTTCGGCTACACCTTC. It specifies CASSRRTRRGAFGYTF.

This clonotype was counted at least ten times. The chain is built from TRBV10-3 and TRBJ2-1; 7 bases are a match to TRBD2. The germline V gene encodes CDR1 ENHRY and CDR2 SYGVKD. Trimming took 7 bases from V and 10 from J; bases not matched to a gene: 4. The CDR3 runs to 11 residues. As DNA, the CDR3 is TGTGCCATCAAGGAAGCGGGGGAGCAGTTCTTC. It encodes CAIKEAGEQFF.

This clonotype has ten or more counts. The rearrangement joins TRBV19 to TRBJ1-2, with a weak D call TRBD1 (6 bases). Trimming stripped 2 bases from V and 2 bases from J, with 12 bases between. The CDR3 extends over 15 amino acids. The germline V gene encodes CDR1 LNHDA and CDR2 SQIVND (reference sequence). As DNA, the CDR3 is TGTGCCAGTAGTATATTCGGGACAACCAACTATGGCTACACCTTC. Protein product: CASSIFGTTNYGYTF.

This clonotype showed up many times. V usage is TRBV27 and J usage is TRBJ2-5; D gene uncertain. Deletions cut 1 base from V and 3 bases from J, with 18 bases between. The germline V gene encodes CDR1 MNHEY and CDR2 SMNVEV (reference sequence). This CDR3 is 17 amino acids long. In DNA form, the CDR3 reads TGTGCCAGCAGTTTATTCTCCCCCCGTTACGGAGAAGAGACCCAGTACTTC. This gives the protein CASSLFSPRYGEETQYF.

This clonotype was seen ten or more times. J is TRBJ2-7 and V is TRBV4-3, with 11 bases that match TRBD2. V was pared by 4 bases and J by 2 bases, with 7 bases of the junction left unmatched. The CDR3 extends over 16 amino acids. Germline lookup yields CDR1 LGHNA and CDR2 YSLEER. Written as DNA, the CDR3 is TGCGCCAGCAGCCGCGGGCTAGCGGGAGGAACCTACGAGCAGTACTTC. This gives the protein CASSRGLAGGTYEQYF.

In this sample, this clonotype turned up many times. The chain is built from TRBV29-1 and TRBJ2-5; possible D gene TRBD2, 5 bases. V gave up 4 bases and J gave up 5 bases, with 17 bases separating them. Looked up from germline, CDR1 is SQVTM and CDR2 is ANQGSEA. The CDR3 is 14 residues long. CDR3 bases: TGCAGCGTTGCCGGAGACGGATCGGGGGAGACCCAGTACTTC. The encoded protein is CSVAGDGSGETQYF.

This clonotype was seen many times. For the CDR3, the DNA is TGTGCCAGCAGCTTGGGACTAGTTCGGGACGAGCAGTACTTC. Its protein is CASSLGLVRDEQYF. The chain is built from TRBV7-9 and TRBJ2-7, with 8 bases fitting TRBD2. V was pared by 3 bases and J by 5 bases, with 6 bases of the junction left unmatched. This CDR3 is built from 14 residues. In germline, CDR1 is SEHNR, CDR2 FQNEAQ (reference sequence). Combining the CDR3 with reference TRBV7-9 and TRBJ2-7 gives the whole variable domain DTGVSQNPRHKITKRGQNVTFRCDPISEHNRLYWYRQTLGQGPEFLTYFQNEAQLEKSRLLSDRFSAERPKGSFSTLEIQRTEQGDSAMYLCASSLGLVRDEQYFGPGTRLTVT.

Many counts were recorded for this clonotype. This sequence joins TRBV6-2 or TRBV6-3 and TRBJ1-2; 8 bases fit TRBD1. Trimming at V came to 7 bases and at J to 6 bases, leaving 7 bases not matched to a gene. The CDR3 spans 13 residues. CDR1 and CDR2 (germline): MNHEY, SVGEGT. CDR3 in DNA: TGTGCCAGCATCGACAGGGGAGTCGATGGCTACACCTTC. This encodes CASIDRGVDGYTF.

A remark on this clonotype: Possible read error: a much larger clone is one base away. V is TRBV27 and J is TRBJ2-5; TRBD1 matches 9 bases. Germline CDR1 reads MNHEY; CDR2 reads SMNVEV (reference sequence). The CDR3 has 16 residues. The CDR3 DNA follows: TGTGCCAGCGCATTAACAGGGGGCCCGTACCAAGAGACCCATTACTTC. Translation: CASALTGGPYQETHYF.

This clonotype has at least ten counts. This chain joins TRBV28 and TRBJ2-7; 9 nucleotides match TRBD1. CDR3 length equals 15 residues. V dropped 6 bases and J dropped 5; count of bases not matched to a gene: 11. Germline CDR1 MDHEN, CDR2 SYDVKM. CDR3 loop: CASRAGTGWRNEQYF. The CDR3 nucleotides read TGTGCCAGCAGAGCCGGGACAGGGTGGCGGAACGAGCAGTACTTC.

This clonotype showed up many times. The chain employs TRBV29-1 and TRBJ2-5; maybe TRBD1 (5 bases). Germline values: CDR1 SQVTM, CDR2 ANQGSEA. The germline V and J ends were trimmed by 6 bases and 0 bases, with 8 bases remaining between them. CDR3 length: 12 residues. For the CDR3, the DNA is TGCAGCGTCTCAGGGTACCAAGAGACCCAGTACTTC. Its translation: CSVSGYQETQYF. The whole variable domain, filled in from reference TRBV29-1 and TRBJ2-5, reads SAVISQKPSRDICQRGTSLTIQCQVDSQVTMMFWYRQQPGQSLTLIATANQGSEATYESGFVIDKFPISRPNLTFSTLTVSNMSPEDSSIYLCSVSGYQETQYFGPGTRLLVL.

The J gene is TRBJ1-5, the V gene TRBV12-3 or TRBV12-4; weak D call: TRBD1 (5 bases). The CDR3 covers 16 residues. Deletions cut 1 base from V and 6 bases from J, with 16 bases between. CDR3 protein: CASSLGGQGNGQPQHF. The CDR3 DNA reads TGTGCCAGCAGTTTAGGAGGGCAGGGAAATGGTCAGCCCCAGCATTTT.

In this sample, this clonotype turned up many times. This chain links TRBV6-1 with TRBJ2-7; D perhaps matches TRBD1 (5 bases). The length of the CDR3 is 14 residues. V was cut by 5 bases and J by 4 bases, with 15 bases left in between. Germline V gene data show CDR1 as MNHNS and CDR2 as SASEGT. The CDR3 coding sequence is TGTGCCAGCAGTCCCCAGACAGAAGATTACGAGCAGTACTTC. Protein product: CASSPQTEDYEQYF.